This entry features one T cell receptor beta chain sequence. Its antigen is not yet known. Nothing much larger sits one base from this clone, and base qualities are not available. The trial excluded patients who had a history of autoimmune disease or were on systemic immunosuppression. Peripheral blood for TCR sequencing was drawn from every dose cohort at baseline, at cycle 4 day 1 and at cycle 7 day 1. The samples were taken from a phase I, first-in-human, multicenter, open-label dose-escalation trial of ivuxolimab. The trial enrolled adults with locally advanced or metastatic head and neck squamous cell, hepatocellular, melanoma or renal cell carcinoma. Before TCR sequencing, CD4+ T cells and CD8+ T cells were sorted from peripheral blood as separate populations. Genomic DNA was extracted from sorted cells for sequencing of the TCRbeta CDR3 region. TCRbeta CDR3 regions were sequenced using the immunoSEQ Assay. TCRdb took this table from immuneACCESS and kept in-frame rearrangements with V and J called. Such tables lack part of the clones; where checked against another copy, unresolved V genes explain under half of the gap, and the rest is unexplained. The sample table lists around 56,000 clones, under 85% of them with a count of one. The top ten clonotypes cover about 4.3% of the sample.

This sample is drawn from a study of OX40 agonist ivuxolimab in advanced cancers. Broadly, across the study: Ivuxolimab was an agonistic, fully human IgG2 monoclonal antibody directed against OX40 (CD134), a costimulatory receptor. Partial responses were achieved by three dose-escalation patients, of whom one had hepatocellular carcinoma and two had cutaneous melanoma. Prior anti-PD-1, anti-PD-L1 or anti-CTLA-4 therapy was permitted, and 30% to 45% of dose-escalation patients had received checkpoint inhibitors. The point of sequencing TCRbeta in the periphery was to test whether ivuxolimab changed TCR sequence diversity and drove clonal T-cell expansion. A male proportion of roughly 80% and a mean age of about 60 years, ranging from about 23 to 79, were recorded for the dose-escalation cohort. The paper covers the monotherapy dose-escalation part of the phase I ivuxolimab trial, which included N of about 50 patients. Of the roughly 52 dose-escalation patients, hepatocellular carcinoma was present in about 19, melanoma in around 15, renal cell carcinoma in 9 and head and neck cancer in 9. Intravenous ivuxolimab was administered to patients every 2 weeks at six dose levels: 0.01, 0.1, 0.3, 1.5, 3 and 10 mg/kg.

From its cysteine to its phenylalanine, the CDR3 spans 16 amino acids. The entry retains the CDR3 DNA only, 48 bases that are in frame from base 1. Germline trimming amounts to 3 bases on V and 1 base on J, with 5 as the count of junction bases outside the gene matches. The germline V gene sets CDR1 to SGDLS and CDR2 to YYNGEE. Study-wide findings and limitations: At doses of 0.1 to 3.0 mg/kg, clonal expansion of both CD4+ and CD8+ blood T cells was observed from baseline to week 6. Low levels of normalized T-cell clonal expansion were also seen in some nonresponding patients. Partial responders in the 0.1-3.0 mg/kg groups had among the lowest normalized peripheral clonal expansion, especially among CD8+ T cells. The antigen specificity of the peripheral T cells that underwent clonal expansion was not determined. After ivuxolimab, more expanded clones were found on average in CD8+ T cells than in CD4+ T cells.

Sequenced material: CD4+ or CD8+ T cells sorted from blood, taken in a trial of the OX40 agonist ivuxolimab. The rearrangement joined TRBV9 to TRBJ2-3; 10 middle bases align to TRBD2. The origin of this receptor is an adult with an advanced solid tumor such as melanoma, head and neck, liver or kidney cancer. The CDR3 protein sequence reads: CASSAGTSVGTDTQYF. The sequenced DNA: TGTGCCAGCAGCGCAGGGACTAGCGTTGGCACAGATACGCAGTATTTT.